The present entry profiles one TCR beta chain with its context. Its specificity is not known. The data derive from a study of T cell responses to AZD1222 COVID-19 vaccine. Whole-study findings and limits: Among AZD1222 vaccinees, only 5 to 7 were seropositive at baseline.

CDR3 size: 14 residues. The germline V gene encodes CDR1 LNHDA and CDR2 SQIVND (reference sequence). V lost 7 bases to trimming and J lost 2 bases, with 12 bases between them. TCRdb's copy holds only in-frame clones and misses some; the assay was immunoSEQ multiplex PCR. The data show about 110,000 clones, roughly 89% seen once. The chain is built from TRBV19 and TRBJ1-5; D remains unclear. The source of this sequence is an adult in good health. The specimen comprised peripheral blood, sampled on day 0 of AZD1222 vaccination. The CDR3 protein is CASNRYSGNQPQHF. CDR3 coding DNA: TGTGCCAGTAATCGGTACAGTGGCAATCAGCCCCAGCATTTT.